This T cell receptor beta chain appears in the sequencing data of a study of T cells after yellow fever vaccination. General study points: The bulk population could contribute abundant contaminating clonotypes to FACS-sorted repertoires. Primary-vaccination clones mostly resurfaced post-booster (about 95% CD4, roughly 90% CD8).

In making TCR cDNA, 5'RACE template switching added a universal primer site and UMIs to it. TCRdb reprocessed the 5' RACE reads via MiXCR and lists one record per CDR3 protein. The sample includes around 88,000 distinct CDR3 sequences, about an eighth of them seen just once. In this sample, this clonotype turned up a few times. The sequence was collected from a young man who received the YFV17D yellow fever vaccine. The sample in question was CD8+ T cells not binding an NS4B(214-222) dextramer, sorted from PBMCs, obtained roughly 20 days after the first yellow fever vaccination.

CDR3 nucleotide sequence: TGTGCCAGCAGGAGTAGCAATGAGCAGTTCTTC. Translation gives CASRSSNEQFF. The chain joins TRBV12-3 or TRBV12-4 to TRBJ2-1; D gene uncertain. The length of the CDR3 is 11 residues. V was clipped by 6 bases and J by 6 bases, with 6 bases between them.